This is a list of T cell receptor beta chains from one sample in a study of shared clonotypes between healthy human individuals. Some clones are missing from TCRdb's copy, which holds only in-frame ones; the method was immunoSEQ multiplex PCR. The sample shows some 2.1 million clones, 85% to 95% of them seen only once. The sequenced material came from naive CD4+ T cells sorted from blood. These receptors were collected from a man aged 18 to 30 in good health. The CDR3 runs from the conserved cysteine through the conserved F or W. A D gene is named only where the DNA matches it firmly.

CASSQDSFWREKLFF,.,TRBV7-6,TRBJ1-4
CASSWGGGLAKNIQYF,TRBD2,TRBV19,TRBJ2-4
CASSPQGGTNYGYTF,.,TRBV19,TRBJ1-2
CASSLRGIANYGYTF,.,TRBV28,TRBJ1-2
CASSPRYATNEKLFF,.,TRBV5-1,TRBJ1-4
CASSQRGQGGNQPQHF,TRBD1,TRBV2,TRBJ1-5
CASRLWAGEKLFF,.,TRBV28,TRBJ1-4
CASSIGTGYEQYF,.,TRBV19,TRBJ2-7
CARSPEGTGETQYF,.,TRBV5-3,TRBJ2-5
CASGGDRASYNEQFF,TRBD1,TRBV12-5,TRBJ2-1
CASSPGGGEEAFF,.,TRBV5-1,TRBJ1-1
CASSGPGTSPYEQYF,TRBD2,TRBV28,TRBJ2-7
CASSLDGGGRDEQYF,.,TRBV5-1,TRBJ2-7
CATWLGPGDEQFF,.,TRBV6-1,TRBJ2-1
CASSLTQTPRGTGELFF,.,TRBV7-6,TRBJ2-2
CASSIRTSGGENIQYF,TRBD2,TRBV18,TRBJ2-4
CASSTGLAGQDTQYF,TRBD2,TRBV5-4,TRBJ2-3
CASSSRSGPPLHF,.,TRBV27,TRBJ1-6